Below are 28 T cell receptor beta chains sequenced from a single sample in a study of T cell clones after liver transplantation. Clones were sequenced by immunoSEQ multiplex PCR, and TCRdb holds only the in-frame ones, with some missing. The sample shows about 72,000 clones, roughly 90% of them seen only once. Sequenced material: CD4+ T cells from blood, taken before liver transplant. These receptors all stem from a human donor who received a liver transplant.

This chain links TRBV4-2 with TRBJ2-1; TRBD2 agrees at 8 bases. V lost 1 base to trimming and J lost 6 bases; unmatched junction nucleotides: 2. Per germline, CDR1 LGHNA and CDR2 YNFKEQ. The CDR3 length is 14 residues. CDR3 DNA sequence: TGTGCCAGCAGCCAAGGCGGACTAGCCAATGAGCAGTTCTTC. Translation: CASSQGGLANEQFF.

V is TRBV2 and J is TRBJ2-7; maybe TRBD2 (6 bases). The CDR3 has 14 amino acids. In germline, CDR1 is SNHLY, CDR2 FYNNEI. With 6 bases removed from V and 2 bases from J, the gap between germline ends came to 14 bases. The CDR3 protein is CASRAGLPTYEQYF. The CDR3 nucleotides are TGTGCCAGCAGGGCCGGACTACCCACCTACGAGCAGTACTTC.

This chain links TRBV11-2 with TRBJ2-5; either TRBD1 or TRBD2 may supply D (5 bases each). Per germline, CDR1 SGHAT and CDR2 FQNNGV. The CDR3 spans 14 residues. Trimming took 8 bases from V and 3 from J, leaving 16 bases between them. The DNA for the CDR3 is TGTGCCAGCCGTACCGGGACCCTCGAAGAGACCCAGTACTTC. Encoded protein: CASRTGTLEETQYF.

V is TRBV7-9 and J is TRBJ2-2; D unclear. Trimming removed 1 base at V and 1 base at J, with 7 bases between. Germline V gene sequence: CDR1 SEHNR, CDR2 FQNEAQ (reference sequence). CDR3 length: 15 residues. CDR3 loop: CASSLGAGNTGELFF. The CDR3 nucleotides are TGTGCCAGCAGCTTAGGGGCAGGGAACACCGGGGAGCTGTTTTTT.

CDR3 in DNA: TGTGCCAGCAGCTTATTTTCAGGGGGGAACACTGAAGCTTTCTTT. Translating gives CASSLFSGGNTEAFF. The V gene is TRBV7-8, the J gene TRBJ1-1; 7 positions match TRBD1. J was trimmed by 1 base and V by 2 bases; bases with no gene match: 4. The CDR3 loop spans 15 amino acids. Germline loops: CDR1 SGHVS, CDR2 FQNEAQ. Complete variable domain (other parts from reference TRBV7-8 and TRBJ1-1): GAGVSQSPRYKVAKRGQDVALRCDPISGHVSLFWYQQALGQGPEFLTYFQNEAQLDKSGLPSDRFFAERPEGSVSTLKIQRTQQEDSAVYLCASSLFSGGNTEAFFGQGTRLTVV.

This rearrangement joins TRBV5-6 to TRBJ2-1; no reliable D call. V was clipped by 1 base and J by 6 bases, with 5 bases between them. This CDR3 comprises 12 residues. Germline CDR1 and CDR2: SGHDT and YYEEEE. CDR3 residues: CASSLFGNEQFF. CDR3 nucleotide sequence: TGTGCCAGCAGCTTGTTTGGCAATGAGCAGTTCTTC.

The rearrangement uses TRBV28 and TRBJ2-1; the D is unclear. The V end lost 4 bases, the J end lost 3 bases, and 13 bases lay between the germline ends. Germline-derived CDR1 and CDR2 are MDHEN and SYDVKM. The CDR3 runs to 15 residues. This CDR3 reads CASSSFRGSYNEQFF. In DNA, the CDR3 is TGTGCCAGCAGTTCTTTCCGCGGCAGCTACAATGAGCAGTTCTTC.

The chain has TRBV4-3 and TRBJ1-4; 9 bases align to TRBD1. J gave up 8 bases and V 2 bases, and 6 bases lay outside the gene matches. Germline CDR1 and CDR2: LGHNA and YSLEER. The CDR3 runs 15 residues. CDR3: CASSQLGQGREKLFF. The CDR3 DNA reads TGCGCCAGCAGCCAACTAGGACAGGGGAGGGAAAAACTGTTTTTT.

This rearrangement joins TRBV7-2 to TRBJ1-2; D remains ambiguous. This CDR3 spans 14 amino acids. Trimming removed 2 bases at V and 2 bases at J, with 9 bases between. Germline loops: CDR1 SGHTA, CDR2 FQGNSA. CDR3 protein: CASSLRDGNYGYTF. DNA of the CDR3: TGTGCCAGCAGCTTAAGGGATGGAAACTATGGCTACACCTTC.

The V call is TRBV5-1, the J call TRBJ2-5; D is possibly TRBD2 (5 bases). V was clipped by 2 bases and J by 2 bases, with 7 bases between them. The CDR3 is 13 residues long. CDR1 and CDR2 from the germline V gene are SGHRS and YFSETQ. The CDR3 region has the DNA TGCGCCAGCAGCTTCCCGGGGCAAGAGACCCAGTACTTC. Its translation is CASSFPGQETQYF.

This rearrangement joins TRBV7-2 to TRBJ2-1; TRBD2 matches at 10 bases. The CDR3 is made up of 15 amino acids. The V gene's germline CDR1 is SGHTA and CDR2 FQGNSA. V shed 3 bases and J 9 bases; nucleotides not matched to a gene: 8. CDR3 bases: TGTGCCAGCAGCTTGGAGGGGACTAGCGTGGGTGAGCAGTTCTTC. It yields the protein CASSLEGTSVGEQFF.

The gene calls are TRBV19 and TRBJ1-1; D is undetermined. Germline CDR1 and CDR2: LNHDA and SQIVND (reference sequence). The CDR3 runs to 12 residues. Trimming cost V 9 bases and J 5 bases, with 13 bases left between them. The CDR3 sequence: CASRPPGTEAFF. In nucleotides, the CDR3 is TGTGCCAGCAGACCACCTGGGACTGAAGCTTTCTTT.

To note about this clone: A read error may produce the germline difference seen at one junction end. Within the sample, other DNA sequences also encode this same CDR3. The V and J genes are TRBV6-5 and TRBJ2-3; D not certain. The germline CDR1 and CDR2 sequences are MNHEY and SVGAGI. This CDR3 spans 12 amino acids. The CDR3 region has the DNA TGTGCCAGCAGTGATACCACAGATACGCAATATTTT. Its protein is CASSDTTDTQYF.

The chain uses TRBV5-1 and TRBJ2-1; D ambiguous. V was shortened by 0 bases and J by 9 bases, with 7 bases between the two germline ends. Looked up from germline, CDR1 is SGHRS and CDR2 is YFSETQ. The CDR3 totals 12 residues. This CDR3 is CASSLGVGEQFF. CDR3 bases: TGCGCCAGCAGCTTGGGTGTTGGTGAGCAGTTCTTC.

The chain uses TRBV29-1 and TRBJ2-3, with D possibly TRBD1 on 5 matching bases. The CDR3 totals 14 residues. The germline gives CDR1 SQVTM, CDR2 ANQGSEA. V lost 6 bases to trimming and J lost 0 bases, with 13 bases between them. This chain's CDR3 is CSVLRQISTDTQYF. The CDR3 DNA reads TGCAGCGTCCTTCGACAGATTAGCACAGATACGCAGTATTTT.

This CDR3 reads CASDTAGQGSDTQYF. DNA of the CDR3: TGTGCCTCAGATACGGCAGGACAGGGGTCAGATACGCAGTATTTT. The rearrangement links TRBV5-6 to TRBJ2-3; 9 nucleotides align to TRBD1. This CDR3 has 15 amino acids. Germline lookup yields CDR1 SGHDT and CDR2 YYEEEE. V dropped 10 bases and J dropped 4; count of bases not matched to a gene: 13.

The CDR3 reads CASRSTLQETQYF. The DNA for the CDR3 is TGTGCCAGTAGGTCGACTTTACAAGAGACCCAGTACTTC. This chain joins TRBV19 and TRBJ2-5; D ambiguous. The CDR3 loop spans 13 amino acids. Per the germline V gene, CDR1 is LNHDA and CDR2 is SQIVND (reference sequence). V was shortened by 6 bases and J by 2 bases, with 10 bases between the two germline ends.

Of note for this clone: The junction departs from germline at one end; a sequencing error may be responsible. CDR3 sequence: CASSDRTRSFEQYF. The CDR3, as DNA: TGTGCCAGCAGCGACCGGACTAGGTCCTTCGAGCAGTACTTC. This sequence joins TRBV11-3 and TRBJ2-7, with 7 bases matching TRBD2. Germline lookup yields CDR1 SGHNT and CDR2 YENEEA. The CDR3 runs to 14 residues.

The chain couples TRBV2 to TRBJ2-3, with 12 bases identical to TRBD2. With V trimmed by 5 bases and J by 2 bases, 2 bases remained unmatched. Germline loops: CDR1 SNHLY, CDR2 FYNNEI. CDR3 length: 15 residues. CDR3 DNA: TGTGCCAGCAGTCGGACTAGCGGGACCACAGATACGCAGTATTTT. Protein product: CASSRTSGTTDTQYF. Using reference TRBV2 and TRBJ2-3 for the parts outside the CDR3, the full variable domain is EPEVTQTPSHQVTQMGQEVILRCVPISNHLYFYWYRQILGQKVEFLVSFYNNEISEKSEIFDDQFSVERPDGSNFTLKIRSTKLEDSAMYFCASSRTSGTTDTQYFGPGTRLTVL.

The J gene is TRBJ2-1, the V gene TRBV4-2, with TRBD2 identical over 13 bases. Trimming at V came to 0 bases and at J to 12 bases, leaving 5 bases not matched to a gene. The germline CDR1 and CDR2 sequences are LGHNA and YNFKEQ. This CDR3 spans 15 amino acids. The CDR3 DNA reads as TGTGCCAGCAGCCAAGATCTCGGGACTAGCGGGACGCAGTTCTTC. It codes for CASSQDLGTSGTQFF.

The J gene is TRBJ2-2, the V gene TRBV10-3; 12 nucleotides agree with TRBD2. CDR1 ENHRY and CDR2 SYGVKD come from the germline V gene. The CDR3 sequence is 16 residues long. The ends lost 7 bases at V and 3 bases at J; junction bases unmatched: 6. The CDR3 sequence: CAIKRLAGADTGELFF. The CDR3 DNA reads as TGTGCCATCAAGCGACTAGCGGGAGCCGACACCGGGGAGCTGTTTTTT.

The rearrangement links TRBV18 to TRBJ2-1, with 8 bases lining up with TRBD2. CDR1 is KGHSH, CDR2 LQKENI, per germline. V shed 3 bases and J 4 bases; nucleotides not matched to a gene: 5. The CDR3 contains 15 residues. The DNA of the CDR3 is TGTGCCAGCTCACCTAGCGGGGTCTTATACAATGAGCAGTTCTTC. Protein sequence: CASSPSGVLYNEQFF.

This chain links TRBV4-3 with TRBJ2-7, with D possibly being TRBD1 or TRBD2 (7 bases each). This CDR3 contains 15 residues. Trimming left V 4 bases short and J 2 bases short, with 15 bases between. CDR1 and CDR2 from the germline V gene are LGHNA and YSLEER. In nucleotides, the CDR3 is TGCGCCAGCAGCCCCCGACAGGGAGGGCCCTACGAGCAGTACTTC. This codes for CASSPRQGGPYEQYF.

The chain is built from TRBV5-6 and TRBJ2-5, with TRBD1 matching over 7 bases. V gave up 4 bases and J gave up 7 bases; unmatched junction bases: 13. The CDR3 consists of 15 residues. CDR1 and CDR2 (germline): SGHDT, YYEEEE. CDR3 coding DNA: TGTGCCAGCAGCCTGCAACAGGGGTTTATCGTGACCCAGTACTTC. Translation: CASSLQQGFIVTQYF.

CDR3 nucleotides: TGCGCCAGCAGCCCTGAGGCACAGGGATCTGGCTACACCTTC. It specifies CASSPEAQGSGYTF. The chain recombines TRBV5-1 with TRBJ1-2, with D maybe TRBD1 (6 bases). V dropped 4 bases and J dropped 7 bases, with 17 bases sitting between them. This CDR3 spans 14 amino acids. Per the germline V gene, CDR1 is SGHRS and CDR2 is YFSETQ.

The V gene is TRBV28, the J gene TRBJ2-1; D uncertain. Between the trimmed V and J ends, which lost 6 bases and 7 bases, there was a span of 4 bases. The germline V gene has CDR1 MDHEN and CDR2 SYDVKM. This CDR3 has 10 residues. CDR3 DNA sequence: TGTGCCAGCAGCCGTAATGAGCAGTTCTTC. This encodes CASSRNEQFF.

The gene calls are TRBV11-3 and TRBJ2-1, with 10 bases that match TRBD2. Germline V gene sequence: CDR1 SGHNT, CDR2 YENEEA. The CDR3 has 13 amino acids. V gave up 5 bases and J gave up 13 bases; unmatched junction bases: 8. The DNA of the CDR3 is TGTGCCAGCAGCCAGGGACTAGCGAACAAACAGTTCTTC. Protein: CASSQGLANKQFF.

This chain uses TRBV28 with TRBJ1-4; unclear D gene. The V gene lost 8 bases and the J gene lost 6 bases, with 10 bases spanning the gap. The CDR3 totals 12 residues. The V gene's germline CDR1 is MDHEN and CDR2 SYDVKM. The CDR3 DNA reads TGTGCCAGCCGCGAGCTTGATGAAAAACTGTTTTTT. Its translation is CASRELDEKLFF.